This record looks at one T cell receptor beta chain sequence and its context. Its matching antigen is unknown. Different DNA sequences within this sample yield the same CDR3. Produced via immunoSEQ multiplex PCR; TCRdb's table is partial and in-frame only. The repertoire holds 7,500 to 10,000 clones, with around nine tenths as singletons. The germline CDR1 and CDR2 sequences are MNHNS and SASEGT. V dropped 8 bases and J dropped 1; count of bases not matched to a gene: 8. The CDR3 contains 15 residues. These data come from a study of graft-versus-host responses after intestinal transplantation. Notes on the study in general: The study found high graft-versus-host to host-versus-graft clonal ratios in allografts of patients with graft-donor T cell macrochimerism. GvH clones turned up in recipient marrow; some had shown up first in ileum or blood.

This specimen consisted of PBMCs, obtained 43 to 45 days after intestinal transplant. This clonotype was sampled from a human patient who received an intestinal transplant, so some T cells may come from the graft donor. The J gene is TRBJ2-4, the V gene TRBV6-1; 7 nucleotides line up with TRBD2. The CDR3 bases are TGTGCCAGCGGGGGGAGGGCCGGGGCCAAAAACATTCAGTACTTC. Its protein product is CASGGRAGAKNIQYF.